A single sample gave rise to the 21 T cell receptor beta chains below, sequenced in a study of T cells after yellow fever vaccination. MiXCR, applied by TCRdb to the 5' RACE reads, yields one record per CDR3 protein. Among about 340,000 distinct CDR3 sequences, approximately 4.2% were seen once, and the ten largest hold roughly 24%. Sequencing used PBMCs, obtained 5 days after the yellow fever booster vaccination. These receptor sequences come from a man in his late teens or twenties who received the YFV17D yellow fever vaccine.

This clonotype was counted between two and nine times. This chain connects TRBV20-1 to TRBJ2-3; TRBD2 matches at 10 bases. Per germline, CDR1 DFQATT and CDR2 SNEGSKA (reference sequence). V lost 6 bases and J lost 4; bases outside the gene matches: 7. The CDR3 has 14 amino acids. CDR3 in amino acids: CSAESSGGADTQYF. CDR3 DNA sequence: TGCAGTGCCGAGTCTAGCGGGGGCGCAGATACGCAGTATTTT.

This clonotype was observed a few times. The chain couples TRBV24-1 to TRBJ1-3; D remains ambiguous. Trimming cost V 5 bases and J 6 bases, with 13 bases left between them. Looked up from germline, CDR1 is KGHDR and CDR2 is SFDVKD. This CDR3 is 14 amino acids long. The CDR3 spells CATSVRSHLNTIYF. The CDR3 nucleotides are TGTGCCACCAGTGTCAGGAGCCACTTAAACACCATATATTTT.

The V gene is TRBV7-2, the J gene TRBJ2-2; TRBD1 agrees at 9 bases. The germline V gene has CDR1 SGHTA and CDR2 FQGNSA. V lost 5 bases, J lost 5 bases, and 6 bases stayed unmatched. This CDR3 comprises 15 residues. The CDR3 DNA follows: TGTGCCAGCAGCACAGGGGGCTTAAGGACCGGGGAGCTGTTTTTT. Amino acid sequence: CASSTGGLRTGELFF. The variable domain in full, completed from reference TRBV7-2 and TRBJ2-2, reads GAGVSQSPSNKVTEKGKDVELRCDPISGHTALYWYRQSLGQGLEFLIYFQGNSAPDKSGLPSDRFSAERTGGSVSTLTIQRTQQEDSAVYLCASSTGGLRTGELFFGEGSRLTVL.

The sample holds many counts of this clonotype. V gene TRBV20-1 combines with J gene TRBJ2-2; D not resolved. Germline V gene lookup returns CDR1 DFQATT and CDR2 SNEGSKA (reference sequence). Deletions cut 3 bases from V and 4 bases from J, with 9 bases between. The CDR3 is 13 residues long. CDR3 in DNA: TGCAGTGCTAGCTACGGCACCACCGGGGAGCTGTTTTTT. Its translation is CSASYGTTGELFF.

At least ten counts were recorded for this clonotype. V gene TRBV4-1 combines with J gene TRBJ1-2; 8 bases match TRBD1. The V and J ends lost 0 bases and 7 bases, in that order; junction bases with no gene match: 13. Germline CDR1 is MGHRA and CDR2 is YSYEKL. The CDR3 has 17 residues. The CDR3 here is CASSQEVAGGLGGGYTF. The CDR3 DNA reads TGCGCCAGCAGCCAAGAAGTGGCAGGGGGCCTTGGAGGTGGCTACACCTTC.

This clonotype has at least ten counts. The chain is built from TRBV5-1 and TRBJ1-1; possibly TRBD1 for D (5 bases). V was shortened by 1 base and J by 10 bases, with 23 bases between the two germline ends. CDR1 is SGHRS and CDR2 is YFSETQ in the germline V gene. The length of the CDR3 is 16 residues. In DNA form, the CDR3 reads TGCGCCAGCAGCTTGCGGGGCGGGAATATACCTCTGACAGCTTTCTTT. Protein sequence: CASSLRGGNIPLTAFF.

The V call is TRBV6-5, the J call TRBJ2-7; D is ambiguous. V gave up 4 bases and J gave up 3 bases, with 13 bases separating them. CDR3 length: 14 residues. Germline values: CDR1 MNHEY, CDR2 SVGAGI. The CDR3 region is CASSSRRKNYEQYF. The CDR3 region has the DNA TGTGCCAGCAGTTCCCGCAGGAAGAACTACGAGCAGTACTTC.

This clonotype was recorded many times. The rearrangement uses TRBV9 and TRBJ1-2; 9 bases align to TRBD1. The germline CDR1 and CDR2 sequences are SGDLS and YYNGEE. The J segment lost 0 bases and the V segment lost 4 bases, leaving 4 bases of the junction unmatched. The CDR3 is made up of 15 amino acids. The CDR3 region is CASSFRDRANYGYTF. CDR3 nucleotide sequence: TGTGCCAGCAGCTTCCGGGACAGGGCTAACTATGGCTACACCTTC.

This clonotype showed up just a few times. This rearrangement joins TRBV7-9 to TRBJ2-1, with no clear D. The CDR3 is 11 amino acids. Germline assignment: CDR1 SEHNR and CDR2 FQNEAQ (reference sequence). V was trimmed by 5 bases and J by 10 bases, leaving 9 bases between them. The CDR3 spells CASSHIPEQFF. In nucleotides, the CDR3 is TGTGCCAGCAGCCATATACCCGAGCAGTTCTTC.

The table lists this clonotype with many counts. The chain uses TRBV7-9 and TRBJ2-7; D is perhaps TRBD2 (6 bases). Germline values: CDR1 SEHNR, CDR2 FQNEAQ (reference sequence). This CDR3 is 14 amino acids long. Trimming cost V 1 base and J 2 bases, with 9 bases left between them. The CDR3 bases are TGTGCCAGCAGCTTAGGGGGCGGGGCCTACGAGCAGTACTTC. Translation: CASSLGGGAYEQYF.

The V gene is TRBV7-3, the J gene TRBJ2-7; D may be TRBD1 (5 bases). Germline values: CDR1 SGHTA, CDR2 FQGTGA. The length of the CDR3 is 16 residues. V was shortened by 9 bases and J by 3 bases, with 24 bases between the two germline ends. The CDR3 loop reads CARNRKGWGRDYEQYV. The CDR3 DNA reads TGTGCCAGGAACCGGAAGGGGTGGGGCAGGGACTACGAGCAGTACGTC.

In its sample, this clonotype was seen a few times. V and J are TRBV27 and TRBJ1-2, with 9 bases identical to TRBD1. Per the germline V gene, CDR1 is MNHEY and CDR2 is SMNVEV (reference sequence). CDR3 size: 14 residues. With 6 bases clipped from V and 3 bases from J, the junction kept 5 bases outside the gene matches. CDR3 bases: TGTGCCAGCAGGGGACAGGGTGCTGACTATGGCTACACCTTC. Its translation: CASRGQGADYGYTF.

In this sample, this clonotype turned up many times. V is TRBV7-9 and J is TRBJ2-4; 9 bases agree with TRBD1. The CDR3 sequence is 15 residues long. V trimming: 4 bases; J trimming: 14 bases; junction bases outside the gene matches: 15. From germline, CDR1 is SEHNR and CDR2 FQNEAQ (reference sequence). CDR3 DNA sequence: TGTGCCAGCAGCTCGGCGAACAGGGGGCTAAAAAGGGAGTACTTC. As protein: CASSSANRGLKREYF. Together with reference TRBV7-9 and TRBJ2-4, the CDR3 gives the full variable domain: DTGVSQNPRHKITKRGQNVTFRCDPISEHNRLYWYRQTLGQGPEFLTYFQNEAQLEKSRLLSDRFSAERPKGSFSTLEIQRTEQGDSAMYLCASSSANRGLKREYFGAGTRLSVL.

This clonotype came up many times. The chain joins TRBV7-2 to TRBJ1-1; D uncertain. Germline V lookup: CDR1 SGHTA, CDR2 FQGNSA. The V end lost 2 bases, the J end lost 0 bases, and 10 bases lay between the germline ends. CDR3 length: 15 amino acids. The CDR3 DNA is TGTGCCAGCAGCTTAAACTTTCTCTTGAACACTGAAGCTTTCTTT. This translates into CASSLNFLLNTEAFF. The whole variable domain, filled in from reference TRBV7-2 and TRBJ1-1, reads GAGVSQSPSNKVTEKGKDVELRCDPISGHTALYWYRQSLGQGLEFLIYFQGNSAPDKSGLPSDRFSAERTGGSVSTLTIQRTQQEDSAVYLCASSLNFLLNTEAFFGQGTRLTVV.

V usage is TRBV4-3 and J usage is TRBJ2-1; tentatively, D is TRBD1 or TRBD2 (6 bases each). Germline values: CDR1 LGHNA, CDR2 YSLEER. V lost 0 bases, J lost 10 bases, and 13 bases lay in between. This CDR3 has 14 amino acids. The CDR3 coding sequence is TGCGCCAGCAGCCAAGATCCAACAGGGAGGGAGCAGTTCTTC. This codes for CASSQDPTGREQFF.

The V and J genes are TRBV4-1 and TRBJ2-2, with 8 bases identical to TRBD1. V lost 4 bases and J lost 5; bases outside the gene matches: 9. The CDR3 is 16 amino acids. CDR1 is MGHRA, CDR2 YSYEKL, per germline. CDR3: CASSPHFGQGTGELFF. The CDR3 DNA reads as TGCGCCAGCAGCCCTCACTTCGGACAGGGAACCGGGGAGCTGTTTTTT.

CDR3 sequence: CASSTGTRSPLHF. The CDR3 DNA reads TGTGCCAGCAGTACGGGTACGCGTTCACCCCTCCACTTT. The chain combines TRBV27 with TRBJ1-6; no definite D call. The CDR3 is made up of 13 amino acids. Trimming took 5 bases from V and 9 from J, leaving 11 bases between them. Germline CDR1 is MNHEY and CDR2 is SMNVEV (reference sequence).

This clonotype was seen a handful of times. V and J are TRBV6-5 and TRBJ2-1, with 7 bases lining up with TRBD1. This CDR3 is 14 amino acids long. In germline, CDR1 is MNHEY, CDR2 SVGAGI. V was pared by 5 bases and J by 4 bases, with 5 bases of the junction left unmatched. The CDR3 DNA reads TGTGCCAGCAGTGGCCGGGACAGTTACAATGAGCAGTTCTTC. This encodes CASSGRDSYNEQFF.

The rearrangement links TRBV27 to TRBJ2-7, with D possibly TRBD2 on 5 matching bases. Germline CDR1 MNHEY, CDR2 SMNVEV (reference sequence). This CDR3 spans 13 amino acids. Trimming pared 6 bases from V and 2 bases from J, leaving 11 bases between. The CDR3 here is CASRSGIPYEQYF. The DNA for the CDR3 is TGTGCCAGCAGATCGGGGATCCCCTACGAGCAGTACTTC.

This clonotype was seen repeatedly, ten times or more. This chain joins TRBV20-1 and TRBJ2-2; D gene unclear. The CDR3 has 14 residues. Germline V gives CDR1 DFQATT, CDR2 SNEGSKA (reference sequence). V was trimmed by 5 bases and J by 1 base, leaving 11 bases between them. The CDR3 region is CSAGKTLNTGELFF. The CDR3 coding sequence is TGCAGTGCTGGGAAAACACTGAACACCGGGGAGCTGTTTTTT.

There are many counts of this clonotype. The chain combines TRBV27 with TRBJ2-1, with TRBD1 matching 10 bases. Germline CDR1 is MNHEY and CDR2 is SMNVEV (reference sequence). The J segment lost 7 bases and the V segment lost 6 bases, leaving 12 bases of the junction unmatched. The CDR3 covers 16 residues. CDR3 bases: TGTGCCAGCAGCGACTCGGGACAGGGGAGTTGGAATGAGCAGTTCTTC. Translation: CASSDSGQGSWNEQFF.